What follows are 21 T cell receptor beta chains derived from one specimen sequenced in a study of spatial heterogeneity in lung cancer (dated by TCRdb to between 2018 and 2021). This specimen's time point label, interpreted: sample taken at primary tumor resection. Without any cell sorting, TCR sequencing was performed on whole RNA extracted either from tumor and nontumor lung tissue or from cryopreserved PBMC samples. The library was obtained by 5' RACE. Sequencing was carried out with a NextSeq 500. TCRdb passed the public sequencing reads through fastp at Q25 and MiXCR, retaining productive beta sequences. For every CDR3 protein sequence, its rows merge into one entry that carries the most common genes and DNA. This sample is represented by 11,000 or so distinct CDR3 sequences; 3.5% to 4% of them were singletons. Jointly, the top ten make up about 7.6% of the sample. This sample comprised normal lung tissue next to the tumor, obtained at surgery. All receptors come from a male donor with early-stage non-small cell lung cancer.

Within the sample, this clonotype is medium-sized (0.01 to 0.1%). This beta chain appears as a stray read in a library generated for alpha chains; its size is not informative. The chain carries TRBV27 and TRBJ2-3; 8 bases line up with TRBD1. CDR1 and CDR2 from the germline V gene are MNHEY and SMNVEV (reference sequence). V shed 5 bases, J shed 4 bases, and the junction held 8 bases outside the gene matches. This CDR3 has 15 residues. The CDR3 sequence is CASSIRDRRPDTQYF. The CDR3 bases are TGTGCCAGCAGTATCCGGGACAGGCGACCAGATACGCAGTATTTT.

This clonotype was seen a few times. In a library made to pick up alpha chains, this beta chain is a stray read with a size that means little. The rearrangement joins TRBV28 to TRBJ2-5; TRBD1 agrees at 7 bases. The CDR3 consists of 15 residues. V lost 7 bases to trimming and J lost 0 bases; unmatched junction nucleotides: 8. The germline V gene has CDR1 MDHEN and CDR2 SYDVKM. CDR3 sequence reads: CASKQGRGYQETQYF. CDR3 in DNA: TGTGCCAGCAAACAGGGCAGGGGGTACCAAGAGACCCAGTACTTC.

In regard to this clonotype: This beta chain was picked up by a library intended for alpha chains and is off target, so its count carries little meaning. J is TRBJ2-7 and V is TRBV12-3 or TRBV12-4; the match to TRBD2 covers 10 bases. The CDR3 has 14 amino acids. After removal of 6 bases from V and 0 bases from J, the junction contained 2 bases not matched to a gene. The CDR3: CASRSGRASYEQYF. CDR3 nucleotides: TGTGCCAGCAGGAGCGGGAGGGCCTCCTACGAGCAGTACTTC.

This clonotype was seen at least ten times. The library was built for alpha chains, so this beta chain is an off-target read and its size means little. The DNA for the CDR3 is TGTGCCAGCAGTTTATCAAGGGGGCAAGAGCAGTACTTC. It is translated as CASSLSRGQEQYF. V usage is TRBV27 and J usage is TRBJ2-7; TRBD1 matches 7 bases. The trim removed 0 bases at V and 7 bases at J, leaving 3 bases unmatched. In germline, CDR1 is MNHEY, CDR2 SMNVEV (reference sequence). This CDR3 has 13 amino acids.

A word on this clonotype: This beta chain is off target for a library built for alpha chains, so its abundance means little. The chain carries TRBV29-1 and TRBJ2-3; maybe TRBD2 (6 bases). Deletions cut 7 bases from V and 15 bases from J, with 20 bases between. CDR1 is SQVTM, CDR2 ANQGSEA, per germline. CDR3 size: 11 residues. The CDR3 here is CSAKDGTPSYF. As DNA, the CDR3 is TGCAGCGCAAAGGACGGGACTCCCTCATATTTT.

This clonotype is medium-sized. As an off-target read in a library built for alpha chains, this beta chain has a frequency of little significance. V gene TRBV6-2 or TRBV6-3 combines with J gene TRBJ1-5; D gene uncertain. CDR3 length: 14 residues. Trimming took 0 bases from V and 3 from J, leaving 6 bases between them. Germline-derived CDR1 and CDR2 are MNHEY and SVGEGT. The CDR3 spells CASSYSGNNQPQHF. CDR3 DNA sequence: TGTGCCAGCAGTTACTCTGGGAACAATCAGCCCCAGCATTTT.

This clonotype was observed many times. Within a library made for alpha chains, this beta chain is off target, and its count is uninformative. The chain joins TRBV29-1 to TRBJ1-4; the D gene is possibly TRBD1 (5 bases). Trimming left V 4 bases short and J 5 bases short, with 14 bases between. There are 14 residues in the CDR3. Germline CDR1 reads SQVTM; CDR2 reads ANQGSEA. CDR3 in DNA: TGCAGCGTTGGGGCCGGCAGGGCGAATGAAAAACTGTTTTTT. It encodes CSVGAGRANEKLFF. Together with reference TRBV29-1 and TRBJ1-4, the CDR3 gives the full variable domain: SAVISQKPSRDICQRGTSLTIQCQVDSQVTMMFWYRQQPGQSLTLIATANQGSEATYESGFVIDKFPISRPNLTFSTLTVSNMSPEDSSIYLCSVGAGRANEKLFFGSGTQLSVL.

This clonotype showed up many times. The library was designed around alpha chains, so this beta chain is a stray read whose abundance carries little weight. This chain uses TRBV6-1 with TRBJ2-5; TRBD1 might be the D (6 bases). Germline loops: CDR1 MNHNS, CDR2 SASEGT. The CDR3 has 15 residues. Trimming cost V 5 bases and J 0 bases, with 13 bases left between them. The CDR3 loop is CASSQGRAYQETQYF. The CDR3 bases are TGTGCCAGCAGTCAGGGGCGGGCGTACCAAGAGACCCAGTACTTC.

This clonotype was counted many times. In a library made to pick up alpha chains, this beta chain is a stray read with a size that means little. This chain connects TRBV9 to TRBJ2-2; D is ambiguous. Germline values: CDR1 SGDLS, CDR2 YYNGEE. The CDR3 consists of 13 residues. V was cut by 7 bases and J by 3 bases, with 10 bases left in between. CDR3 coding DNA: TGTGCCAGCGGGGTAGATTACACCGGGGAGCTGTTTTTT. Amino acid sequence: CASGVDYTGELFF.

This clonotype was detected many times. With the library built for alpha chains, this beta chain is off target and its frequency is not meaningful. This chain links TRBV18 with TRBJ1-4; 11 bases match TRBD1. The germline CDR1 and CDR2 sequences are KGHSH and LQKENI. The ends lost 0 bases at V and 3 bases at J; junction bases unmatched: 6. The CDR3 has 18 residues. CDR3 sequence reads: CASSPPGQGAGPNEKLFF. DNA for the CDR3: TGTGCCAGCTCACCACCCGGACAGGGGGCAGGTCCTAATGAAAAACTGTTTTTT.

This clonotype showed up many times. The library was built for alpha chains, so this beta chain is an off-target read and its size means little. The chain combines TRBV3-1 with TRBJ2-7, with D perhaps given as TRBD1 or TRBD2 (5 bases each). The CDR3 is 13 amino acids. Trimming shortened V by 0 bases and J by 8 bases, and 11 bases separated the two germline ends. Germline V gene sequence: CDR1 LGHDT, CDR2 YNNKEL (reference sequence). The CDR3 DNA follows: TGTGCCAGCAGCCAAGATCGGGACCGGCAGCAGTACTTC. Amino acids: CASSQDRDRQQYF.

This clonotype was found many times. The library was designed around alpha chains, so this beta chain is a stray read whose abundance carries little weight. V and J are TRBV9 and TRBJ2-1; 10 positions agree with TRBD1. Germline assignment: CDR1 SGDLS and CDR2 YYNGEE. CDR3 length equals 15 residues. J lost 4 bases, V lost 2 bases, and 3 bases had no gene match. The CDR3: CASSVGTGAYNEQFF. For the CDR3, the DNA is TGTGCCAGCAGCGTTGGGACAGGGGCGTACAATGAGCAGTTCTTC.

This clonotype has at least ten counts. Found in a library prepared for alpha chains, this beta chain is an off-target read, and its abundance has little meaning. V usage is TRBV29-1 and J usage is TRBJ2-3; D might be TRBD1 or TRBD2, each matching 5 bases. The ends were cut back, 7 bases at V and 0 bases at J, with 11 bases in the middle. The CDR3 runs to 13 residues. Per the germline V gene, CDR1 is SQVTM and CDR2 is ANQGSEA. The CDR3 region has the DNA TGCAGCGCACGGGACCATAGCACAGATACGCAGTATTTT. This gives the protein CSARDHSTDTQYF.

Relative to its sample, this clonotype is medium-sized (0.01 to 0.1%). This beta chain turned up in a library designed for alpha chains; as an off-target read, its abundance says little. The rearrangement links TRBV6-5 to TRBJ1-2; TRBD1 might be the D (6 bases). The CDR3 runs 15 residues. V lost 6 bases and J lost 6, with 20 bases in between. The V gene's germline CDR1 is MNHEY and CDR2 SVGAGI. CDR3 sequence (DNA): TGTGCCAGCAGCCCCTATGGGGGGGCTCGGAATGGCTACACCTTC. Translation: CASSPYGGARNGYTF.

Many counts were recorded for this clonotype. This beta chain was picked up by a library intended for alpha chains and is off target, so its count carries little meaning. The rearrangement joins TRBV5-1 to TRBJ2-5; TRBD1 aligns across 7 bases. This CDR3 spans 16 amino acids. Germline CDR1 and CDR2: SGHRS and YFSETQ. Germline trimming cut 0 bases from V and 0 bases from J; bases unmatched to any gene: 5. Here the CDR3 DNA reads TGCGCCAGCAGCTTGGGGGACAGTAACTACCAAGAGACCCAGTACTTC. It is translated as CASSLGDSNYQETQYF.

This clonotype counts as large. This beta chain is a stray read from a library made for alpha chains; its abundance is not meaningful. The gene calls are TRBV7-8 and TRBJ1-2; D is undetermined. Looked up from germline, CDR1 is SGHVS and CDR2 is FQNEAQ. The V gene lost 2 bases and the J gene lost 8 bases, with 12 bases spanning the gap. The length of the CDR3 is 13 residues. For the CDR3, the DNA is TGTGCCAGCAGCTTACCTGGCCTGGGCGGCTACACCTTC. As protein: CASSLPGLGGYTF.

This clonotype came up many times. This beta chain was picked up by a library intended for alpha chains and is off target, so its count carries little meaning. The chain carries TRBV5-6 and TRBJ2-2, with 9 bases identical to TRBD1. With V trimmed by 6 bases and J by 4 bases, 7 bases remained unmatched. Per the germline V gene, CDR1 is SGHDT and CDR2 is YYEEEE. The CDR3 has 15 amino acids. CDR3 protein: CASKGDRVLTGELFF. DNA for the CDR3: TGTGCCAGCAAGGGGGACAGGGTCCTCACCGGGGAGCTGTTTTTT.

About this clonotype itself: This beta chain turned up in a library designed for alpha chains; as an off-target read, its abundance says little. The chain couples TRBV2 to TRBJ2-2, with D unresolved. This CDR3 comprises 14 residues. Trimming removed 3 bases from V and 0 bases from J, with 5 bases in between. Germline CDR1 reads SNHLY; CDR2 reads FYNNEI. The CDR3 region has the DNA TGTGCCAGCAGTGACCCCGCGAACACCGGGGAGCTGTTTTTT. Protein product: CASSDPANTGELFF.

This clonotype is medium-sized (0.01 to 0.1%) by share. Within a library made for alpha chains, this beta chain is off target, and its count is uninformative. The J gene is TRBJ2-7, the V gene TRBV11-1, with 7 bases fitting TRBD1. J gave up 6 bases and V 6 bases, and 8 bases lay outside the gene matches. Per the germline V gene, CDR1 is SGHAT and CDR2 is FQDESV (reference sequence). The CDR3 has 13 amino acids. The CDR3 coding sequence is TGTGCCAGCAGTTCAGACAGGGCCGTCGAGCAGTACTTC. Protein product: CASSSDRAVEQYF.

On this clonotype: This beta chain represents an off-target read in a library built for alpha chains; its size is of limited meaning. CDR3 amino acids: CASLRQGRAEAFF. The CDR3 DNA is TGTGCCAGCTTAAGACAGGGGAGGGCTGAAGCTTTCTTT. The chain couples TRBV12-3 or TRBV12-4 to TRBJ1-1, with TRBD1 identical over 8 bases. Trimming took 8 bases from V and 6 from J; bases not matched to a gene: 8. This CDR3 region has 13 residues.

This clonotype was counted at least ten times. This beta chain turned up in a library designed for alpha chains; as an off-target read, its abundance says little. V and J are TRBV12-3 or TRBV12-4 and TRBJ1-3; TRBD1 agrees at 7 bases. V was clipped by 6 bases and J by 1 base; unmatched bases: 0. This CDR3 comprises 13 residues. The CDR3 nucleotides are TGTGCCAGCAGGACAGGGTCTGGAAACACCATATATTTT. Amino acids: CASRTGSGNTIYF.